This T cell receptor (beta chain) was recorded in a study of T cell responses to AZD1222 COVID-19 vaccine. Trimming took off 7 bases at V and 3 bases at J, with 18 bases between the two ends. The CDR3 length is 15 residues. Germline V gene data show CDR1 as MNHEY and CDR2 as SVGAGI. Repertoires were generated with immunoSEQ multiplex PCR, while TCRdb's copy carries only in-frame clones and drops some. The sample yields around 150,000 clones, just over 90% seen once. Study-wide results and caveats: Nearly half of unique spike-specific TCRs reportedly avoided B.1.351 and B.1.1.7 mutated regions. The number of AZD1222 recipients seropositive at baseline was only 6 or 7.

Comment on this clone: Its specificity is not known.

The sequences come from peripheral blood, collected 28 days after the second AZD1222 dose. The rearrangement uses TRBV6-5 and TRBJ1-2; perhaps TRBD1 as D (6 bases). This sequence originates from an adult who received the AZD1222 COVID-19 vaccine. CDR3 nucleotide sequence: TGTGCCAGCATCACCCCAAAGGGGGGGGACTATGGCTACACCTTC. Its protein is CASITPKGGDYGYTF.